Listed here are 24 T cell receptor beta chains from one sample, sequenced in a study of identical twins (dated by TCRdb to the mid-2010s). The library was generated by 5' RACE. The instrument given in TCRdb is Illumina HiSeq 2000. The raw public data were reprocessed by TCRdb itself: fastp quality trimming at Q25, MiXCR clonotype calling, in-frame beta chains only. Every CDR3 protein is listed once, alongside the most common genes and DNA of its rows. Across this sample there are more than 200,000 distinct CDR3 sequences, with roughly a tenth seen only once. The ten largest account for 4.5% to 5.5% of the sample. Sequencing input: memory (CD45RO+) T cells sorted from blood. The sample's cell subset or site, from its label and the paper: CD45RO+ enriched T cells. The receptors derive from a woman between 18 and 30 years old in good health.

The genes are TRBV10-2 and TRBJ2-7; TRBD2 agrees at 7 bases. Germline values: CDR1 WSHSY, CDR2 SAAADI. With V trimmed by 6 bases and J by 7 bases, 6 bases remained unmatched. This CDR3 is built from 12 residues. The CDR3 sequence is CASSVGAGEQYF. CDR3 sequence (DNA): TGCGCCAGCAGCGTAGGAGCGGGAGAGCAGTACTTC.

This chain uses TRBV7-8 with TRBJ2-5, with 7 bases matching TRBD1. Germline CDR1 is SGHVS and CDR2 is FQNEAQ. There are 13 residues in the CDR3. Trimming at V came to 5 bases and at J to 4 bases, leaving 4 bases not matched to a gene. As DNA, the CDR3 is TGTGCCAGCAGCCCCGGACAGGCAGAGACCCAGTACTTC. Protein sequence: CASSPGQAETQYF.

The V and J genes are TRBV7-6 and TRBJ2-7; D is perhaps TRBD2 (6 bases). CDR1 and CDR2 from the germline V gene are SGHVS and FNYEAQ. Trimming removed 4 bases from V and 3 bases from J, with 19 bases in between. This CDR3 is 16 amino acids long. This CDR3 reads CASSSPGRGRHYEQYF. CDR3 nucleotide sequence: TGTGCCAGCAGCTCTCCAGGGCGGGGAAGGCACTACGAGCAGTACTTC.

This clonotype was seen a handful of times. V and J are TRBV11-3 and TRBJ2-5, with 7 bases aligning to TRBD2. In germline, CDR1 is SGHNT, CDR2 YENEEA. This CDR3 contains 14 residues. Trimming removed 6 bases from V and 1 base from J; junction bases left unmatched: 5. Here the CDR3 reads CASSRSGGQETQYF. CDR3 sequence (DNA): TGTGCCAGCAGTCGCTCGGGGGGCCAAGAGACCCAGTACTTC.

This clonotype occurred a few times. CDR3 DNA: TGTGCCAGCAGCCCGGGGTATGCGCCCGAGCAGTACTTC. Translated, it gives CASSPGYAPEQYF. The chain is built from TRBV7-6 and TRBJ2-7, with D possibly matching TRBD2 (5 bases). Looked up from germline, CDR1 is SGHVS and CDR2 is FNYEAQ. Trimming stripped 5 bases from V and 6 bases from J, with 14 bases between. CDR3 size: 13 residues.

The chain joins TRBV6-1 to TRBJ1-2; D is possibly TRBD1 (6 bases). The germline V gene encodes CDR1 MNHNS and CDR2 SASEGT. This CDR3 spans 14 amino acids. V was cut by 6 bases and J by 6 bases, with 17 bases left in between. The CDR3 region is CASSRTALVDGYTF. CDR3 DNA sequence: TGTGCCAGCAGCCGGACAGCCCTCGTTGATGGCTACACCTTC.

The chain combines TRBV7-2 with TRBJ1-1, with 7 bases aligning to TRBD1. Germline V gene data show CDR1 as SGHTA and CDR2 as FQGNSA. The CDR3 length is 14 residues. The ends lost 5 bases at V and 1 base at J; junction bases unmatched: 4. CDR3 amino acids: CASSIRGANTEAFF. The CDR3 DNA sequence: TGTGCCAGCAGCATCAGGGGGGCGAACACTGAAGCTTTCTTT.

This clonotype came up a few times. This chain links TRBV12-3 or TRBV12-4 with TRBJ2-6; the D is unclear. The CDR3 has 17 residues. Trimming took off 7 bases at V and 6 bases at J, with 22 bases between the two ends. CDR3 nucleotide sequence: TGTGCCAGCACCCCTCAAGATGGCCGTCTCTTGGCCAACGTCCTGACTTTC. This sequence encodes CASTPQDGRLLANVLTF.

CDR3 sequence (DNA): TGTGCCAGCAGTTTCACTAGCGGCAAGAATGAGCAGTTCTTC. Its translation: CASSFTSGKNEQFF. The rearrangement joins TRBV28 to TRBJ2-1, with 8 bases lining up with TRBD2. The CDR3 has 14 amino acids. V gave up 3 bases and J gave up 7 bases; unmatched junction bases: 5. Germline values: CDR1 MDHEN, CDR2 SYDVKM.

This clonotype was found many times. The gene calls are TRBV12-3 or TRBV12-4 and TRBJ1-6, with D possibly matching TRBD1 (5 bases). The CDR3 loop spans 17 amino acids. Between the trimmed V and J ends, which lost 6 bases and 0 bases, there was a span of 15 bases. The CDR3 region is CASSPGGGSSYNSPLHF. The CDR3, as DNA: TGTGCCAGCAGCCCTGGGGGGGGGAGCTCCTATAATTCACCCCTCCACTTT.

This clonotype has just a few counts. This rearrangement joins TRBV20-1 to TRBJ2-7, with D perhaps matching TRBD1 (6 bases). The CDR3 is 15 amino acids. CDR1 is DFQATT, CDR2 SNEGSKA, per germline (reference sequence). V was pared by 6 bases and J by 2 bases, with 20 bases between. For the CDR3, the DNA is TGCAGTGCAAATGACGGGACACTGCTAACCTACGAGCAGTACTTC. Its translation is CSANDGTLLTYEQYF.

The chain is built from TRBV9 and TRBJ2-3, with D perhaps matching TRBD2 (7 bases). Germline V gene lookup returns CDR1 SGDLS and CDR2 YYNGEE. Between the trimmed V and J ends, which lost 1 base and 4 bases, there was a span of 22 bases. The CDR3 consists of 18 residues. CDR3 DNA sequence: TGTGCCAGCAGCGTATGGGGGGGGGCCGTGGATGGATCAGATACGCAGTATTTT. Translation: CASSVWGGAVDGSDTQYF. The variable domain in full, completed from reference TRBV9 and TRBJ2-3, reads DSGVTQTPKHLITATGQRVTLRCSPRSGDLSVYWYQQSLDQGLQFLIQYYNGEERAKGNILERFSAQQFPDLHSELNLSSLELGDSALYFCASSVWGGAVDGSDTQYFGPGTRLTVL.

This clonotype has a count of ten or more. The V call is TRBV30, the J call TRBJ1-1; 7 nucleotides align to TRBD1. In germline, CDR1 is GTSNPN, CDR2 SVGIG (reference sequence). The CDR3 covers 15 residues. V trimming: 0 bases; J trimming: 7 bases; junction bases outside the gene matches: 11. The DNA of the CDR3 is TGTGCCTGGAGTGTACGAGGCGGGACAGCGATTGAAGCTTTCTTT. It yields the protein CAWSVRGGTAIEAFF. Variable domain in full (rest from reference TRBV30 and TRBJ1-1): SQTIHQWPATLVQPVGSPLSLECTVEGTSNPNLYWYRQAAGRGLQLLFYSVGIGQISSEVPQNLSASRPQDRQFILSSKKLLLSDSGFYLCAWSVRGGTAIEAFFGQGTRLTVV.

CDR3 bases: TGCAGTGCTGGCCAGGGGGGGTCCTACAATGAGCAGTTCTTC. This translates into CSAGQGGSYNEQFF. The chain recombines TRBV20-1 with TRBJ2-1; D might be TRBD1 or TRBD2, each matching 7 bases. The V and J ends lost 5 bases and 1 base respectively, with 12 bases between them. There are 14 residues in the CDR3. The V gene's germline CDR1 is DFQATT and CDR2 SNEGSKA (reference sequence).

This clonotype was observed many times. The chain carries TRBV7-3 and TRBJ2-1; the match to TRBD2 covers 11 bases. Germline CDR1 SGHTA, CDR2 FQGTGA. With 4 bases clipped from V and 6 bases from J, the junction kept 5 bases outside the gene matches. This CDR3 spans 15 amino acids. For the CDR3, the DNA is TGTGCCAGCAGCTCCACTAGCGGGGGCCGCAATGAGCAGTTCTTC. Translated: CASSSTSGGRNEQFF.

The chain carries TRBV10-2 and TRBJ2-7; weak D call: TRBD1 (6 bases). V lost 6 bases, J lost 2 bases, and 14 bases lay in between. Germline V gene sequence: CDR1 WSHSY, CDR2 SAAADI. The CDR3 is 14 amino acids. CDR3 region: CASSVIQGPYEQYF. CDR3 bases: TGCGCCAGCAGCGTTATCCAGGGGCCCTACGAGCAGTACTTC.

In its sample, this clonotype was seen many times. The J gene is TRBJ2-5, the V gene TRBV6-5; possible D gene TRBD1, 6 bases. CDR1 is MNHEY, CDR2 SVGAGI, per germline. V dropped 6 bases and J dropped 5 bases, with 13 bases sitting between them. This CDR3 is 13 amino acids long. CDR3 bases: TGTGCCAGCAGCGCCGGACAGTATGAGACCCAGTACTTC. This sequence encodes CASSAGQYETQYF.

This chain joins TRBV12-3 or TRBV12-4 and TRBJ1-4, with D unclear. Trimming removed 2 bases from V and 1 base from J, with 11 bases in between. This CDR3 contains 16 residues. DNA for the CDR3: TGTGCCAGCAGTTTATTCTCTTCGGTAACTAATGAAAAACTGTTTTTT. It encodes CASSLFSSVTNEKLFF.

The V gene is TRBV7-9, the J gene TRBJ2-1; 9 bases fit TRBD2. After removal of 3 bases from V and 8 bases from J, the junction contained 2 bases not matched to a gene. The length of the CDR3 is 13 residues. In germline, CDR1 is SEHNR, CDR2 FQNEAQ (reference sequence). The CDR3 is CASSLVAGDEQFF. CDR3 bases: TGTGCCAGCAGCTTGGTAGCGGGAGATGAGCAGTTCTTC.

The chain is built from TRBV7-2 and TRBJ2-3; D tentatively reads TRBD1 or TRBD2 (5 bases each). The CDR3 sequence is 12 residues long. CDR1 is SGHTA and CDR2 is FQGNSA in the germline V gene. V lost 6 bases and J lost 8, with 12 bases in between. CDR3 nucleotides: TGTGCCAGCAGTCAACCGGGACCTACGCAGTATTTT. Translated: CASSQPGPTQYF.

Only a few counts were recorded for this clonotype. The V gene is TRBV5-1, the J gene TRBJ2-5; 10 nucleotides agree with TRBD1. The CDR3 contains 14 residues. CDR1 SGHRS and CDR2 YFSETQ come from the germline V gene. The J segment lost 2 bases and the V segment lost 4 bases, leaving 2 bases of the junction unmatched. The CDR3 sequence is CASSPGQGQETQYF. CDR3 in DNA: TGCGCCAGCAGCCCGGGACAGGGGCAAGAGACCCAGTACTTC.

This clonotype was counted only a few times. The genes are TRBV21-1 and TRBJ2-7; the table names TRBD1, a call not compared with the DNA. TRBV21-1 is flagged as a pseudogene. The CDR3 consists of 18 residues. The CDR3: CASSRRGEIFGFSYEQYF. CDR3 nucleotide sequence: TGTGCCAGCAGCCGCCGAGGGGAAATTTTTGGATTTTCCTACGAGCAGTACTTC.

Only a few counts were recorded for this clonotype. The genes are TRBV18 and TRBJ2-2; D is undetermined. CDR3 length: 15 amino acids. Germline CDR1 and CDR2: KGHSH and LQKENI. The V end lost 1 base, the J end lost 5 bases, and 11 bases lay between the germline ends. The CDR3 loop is CASSPQAGYTGELFF. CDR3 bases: TGTGCCAGCTCACCACAGGCAGGATATACCGGGGAGCTGTTTTTT.

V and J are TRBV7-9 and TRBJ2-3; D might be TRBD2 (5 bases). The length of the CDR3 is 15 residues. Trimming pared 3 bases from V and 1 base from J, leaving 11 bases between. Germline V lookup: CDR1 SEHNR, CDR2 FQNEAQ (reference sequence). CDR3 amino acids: CASSFQTEGTDTQYF. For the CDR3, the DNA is TGTGCCAGCAGCTTTCAGACGGAGGGCACAGATACGCAGTATTTT.